The entry that follows covers one T cell receptor (beta chain) sequence. Its antigen remains unknown. These data come from a study of T cell responses to AZD1222 COVID-19 vaccine. Study-level findings and limits: Reportedly, nearly half the spike-specific TCRs target unmutated variant regions. Mostly white British, mostly female donors; authors suggested clonal diversity may be underestimated.

Sequencing used immunoSEQ multiplex PCR; TCRdb keeps in-frame clones, though not all of them. The sample has 120,000 to 150,000 clones, 70% to 90% seen once. Analysis merged second doses at about 4 or about 12 weeks. Trimming stripped 3 bases from V and 5 bases from J, with 8 bases between. This CDR3 spans 13 amino acids. Looked up from germline, CDR1 is MDHEN and CDR2 is SYDVKM. The TCR originated in an adult who received the AZD1222 COVID-19 vaccine. V and J are TRBV28 and TRBJ1-5; D remains unclear. Sequencing used peripheral blood, obtained 28 days after the second AZD1222 dose. The CDR3 reads CASSFGGYQPQHF. The CDR3 DNA is TGTGCCAGCAGTTTCGGAGGGTATCAGCCCCAGCATTTT.